This record looks at one T cell receptor (beta chain) sequence and its context. Sequencing used immunoSEQ multiplex PCR; TCRdb keeps in-frame clones, though not all of them. Among around 250,000 clones listed, 88% were seen once. Germline CDR1 reads SGHTA; CDR2 reads FQGNSA. The ends were cut back, 1 base at V and 8 bases at J, with 9 bases in the middle. There are 12 residues in the CDR3. The sample comes from a study of blood T cell repertoires in COVID-19. As for the study in general: Spain, Italy and the United States supplied samples that represented acute and convalescent COVID-19.

The sample consisted of PBMCs or T cells enriched from blood (not recorded which). The rearrangement uses TRBV7-2 and TRBJ2-7, with D possibly TRBD2 on 5 matching bases. This clonotype originated in a woman aged 40-49 years who had been exposed to COVID-19. CDR3 protein: CASSLETGKQYF. The CDR3 DNA reads TGTGCCAGCAGCTTAGAAACCGGGAAGCAGTACTTC.